The 2 T cell receptor beta chains reported below all come from one sample, sequenced in a study of low-dose radiotherapy and immunotherapy resistance in tumors. Gene-specific TRAV and TRBV primers were used for first-strand cDNA, covering alpha and beta chains. With a V-primer adapter and a constant-region primer, TCRs were amplified for around 21 PCR cycles. MiXCR, applied by TCRdb to the reads, yields one record per CDR3 protein. Altogether nearly 60,000 distinct CDR3 sequences are present, 23% being singletons, with the ten largest covering approximately 7.2%. Time point given: after trial treatment. Treatment: LDRT plus nivolumab, ipilimumab, low-dose cyclophosphamide and aspirin (RACIN trial). The starting material was PBMCs, obtained after low-dose radiotherapy plus immunotherapy. These receptors were taken from a male donor with prostate cancer.

This clonotype was recorded at least ten times. The rearrangement uses TRBV9 and TRBJ2-3; TRBD2 might be the D (6 bases). The CDR3 spans 14 residues. Trimming stripped 4 bases from V and 5 bases from J, with 14 bases between. Germline V gene sequence: CDR1 SGDLS, CDR2 YYNGEE. CDR3 protein: CASSPPAGQDTQYF. The CDR3 bases are TGTGCCAGCAGCCCCCCTGCGGGGCAAGATACGCAGTATTTT.

The chain joins TRBV5-6 to TRBJ2-6, with D unclear. V lost 0 bases, J lost 1 base, and 8 bases lay in between. CDR3 size: 16 residues. Looked up from germline, CDR1 is SGHDT and CDR2 is YYEEEE. The DNA of the CDR3 is TGTGCCAGCAGCTTGGTTTTACAGTCTGGGGCCAACGTCCTGACTTTC. Its translation: CASSLVLQSGANVLTF. Full variable domain (rest looked up from reference TRBV5-6 and TRBJ2-6): DAGVTQSPTHLIKTRGQQVTLRCSPKSGHDTVSWYQQALGQGPQFIFQYYEEEERQRGNFPDRFSGHQFPNYSSELNVNALLLGDSALYLCASSLVLQSGANVLTFGAGSRLTVL.